The rows below give T cell receptor beta chains drawn from one sample of a study of T-cell memory formation after mild COVID-19. Each CDR3 protein gets one entry after TCRdb re-called the 5' RACE reads with MiXCR. The table shows about 560,000 distinct CDR3 sequences, with around 16% occurring only once. Sequenced: PBMCs or a T cell subset sorted from them (not recorded which). The receptors were sampled from an adult woman who had mild COVID-19 (a few samples of this study predate the infection). Cell type and time point are not known. CDR3s include the opening cysteine and the closing phenylalanine or tryptophan. Fields, in order: D gene, clone size, J gene, V gene, CDR3 protein, CDR3 DNA. D genes are given only for firm matches. Clone size appears in some rows only: once, few, many, or a class for an expanded clone.

>TRBD2|few|TRBJ2-1|TRBV27
CASSPRGLARNEQFF
TGTGCCAGCAGCCCTAGGGGACTAGCGCGCAATGAGCAGTTCTTC
>NA|NA|TRBJ2-3|TRBV4-1
CASRGTPEGDTQYF
TGCGCCAGCAGGGGGACTCCCGAAGGAGATACGCAGTATTTT
>NA|few|TRBJ2-1|TRBV7-6
CASSLVTGGVSSYNEQFF
TGTGCCAGCAGCTTAGTTACCGGGGGAGTAAGCTCCTACAATGAGCAGTTCTTC
>NA|NA|TRBJ2-1|TRBV7-2
CASSSTPGFKYNEQFF
TGTGCCAGCAGCTCCACTCCGGGATTTAAATACAATGAGCAGTTCTTC
>NA|NA|TRBJ2-5|TRBV29-1
CSGVRVGETQYF
TGCAGCGGGGTCCGGGTGGGGGAGACCCAGTACTTC
>TRBD1|NA|TRBJ1-1|TRBV7-2
CASSPQTGREAFF
TGTGCCAGCAGCCCCCAGACAGGGCGAGAAGCTTTCTTT
>TRBD1|few|TRBJ2-1|TRBV7-9
CASSPYGQGEGNEQFF
TGTGCCAGCAGCCCCTACGGACAGGGAGAAGGGAATGAGCAGTTCTTC
>NA|NA|TRBJ1-2|TRBV5-1
CASSLVFTGEDGYTF
TGCGCCAGCAGCTTGGTATTTACGGGTGAGGATGGCTACACCTTC
>NA|many|TRBJ1-4|TRBV7-2
CASSQRGLVGEKLFF
TGTGCCAGCAGCCAAAGAGGACTAGTGGGGGAAAAACTGTTTTTT
>NA|few|TRBJ2-7|TRBV29-1
CSVETDYSYEQYF
TGCAGCGTTGAAACAGATTACTCCTACGAGCAGTACTTC